This T cell receptor (beta chain) was documented in a study of metastatic and nonmetastatic thyroid tumors. Background on the study: For malignant and benign thyroid patients, tumor or nodule tissue and blood were the sources whose repertoires were compared.

The CDR3 is made up of 13 amino acids. Germline lookup yields CDR1 PRHDT and CDR2 FYEKMQ (reference sequence). After removal of 2 bases from V and 5 bases from J, the junction contained 3 bases not matched to a gene. Ahead of thyroid surgery, no patient had received treatment of any kind. TCRdb re-analyzed the PCR reads using MiXCR. The sample yields tens of thousands of clones, approximately 12% seen once. Ten or more counts support this clone. The V gene is TRBV13, the J gene TRBJ2-7; 7 nucleotides agree with TRBD1. This TCR came from a female donor with papillary thyroid cancer or a benign thyroid nodule (not recorded which). Some clones in this sample may be carry-over from other donors' samples. The specimen sequenced was blood. The CDR3 DNA reads TGTGCCAGCAGCTTAACCGGGACAGACGAGCAGTACTTC. Its protein is CASSLTGTDEQYF.